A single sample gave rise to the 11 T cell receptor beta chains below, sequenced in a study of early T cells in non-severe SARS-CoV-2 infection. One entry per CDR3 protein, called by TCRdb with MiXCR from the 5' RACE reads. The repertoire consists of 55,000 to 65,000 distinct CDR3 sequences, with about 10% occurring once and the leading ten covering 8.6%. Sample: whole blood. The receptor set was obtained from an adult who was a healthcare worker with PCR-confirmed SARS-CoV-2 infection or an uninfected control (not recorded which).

The CDR3 DNA sequence: TGTGCCAGCAGCTCGATCCCCCAAAATCAGCCCCAGCATTTT. This translates into CASSSIPQNQPQHF. The gene calls are TRBV12-3 or TRBV12-4 and TRBJ1-5; D remains unclear. This CDR3 is 14 amino acids long. Trimming cost V 6 bases and J 4 bases, with 13 bases left between them.

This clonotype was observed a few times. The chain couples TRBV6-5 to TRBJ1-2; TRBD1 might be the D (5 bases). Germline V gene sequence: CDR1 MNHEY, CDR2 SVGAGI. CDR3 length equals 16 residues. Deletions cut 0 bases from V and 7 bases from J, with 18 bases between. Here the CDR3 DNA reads TGTGCCAGCAGTTACTCGAGTTCGGGCTCAGGGACTGGCTACACCTTC. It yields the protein CASSYSSSGSGTGYTF.

The CDR3 DNA reads TGTGCCAGCAGTTACGTGTTGGGCTCTAGAGGAGGAGCCTACAATGAGCAGTTCTTC. This sequence encodes CASSYVLGSRGGAYNEQFF. J is TRBJ2-1 and V is TRBV6-2 or TRBV6-3; possibly TRBD2 for D (5 bases). Per germline, CDR1 MNHEY and CDR2 SVGEGT. Trimming cost V 2 bases and J 2 bases, with 22 bases left between them. The CDR3 sequence is 19 residues long.

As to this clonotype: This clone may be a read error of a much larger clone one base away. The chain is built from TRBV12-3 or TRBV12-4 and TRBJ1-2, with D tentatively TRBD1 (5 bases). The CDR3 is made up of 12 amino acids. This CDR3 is CASKHTGGGFTF. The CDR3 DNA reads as TGTGCCAGCAAGCATACAGGCGGTGGCTTCACCTTC.

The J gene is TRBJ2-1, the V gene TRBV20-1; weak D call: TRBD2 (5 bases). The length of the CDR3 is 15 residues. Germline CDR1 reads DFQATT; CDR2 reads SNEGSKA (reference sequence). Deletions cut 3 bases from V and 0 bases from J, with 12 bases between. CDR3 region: CSARTRGSSYNEQFF. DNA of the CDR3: TGCAGTGCTAGGACCCGGGGAAGCTCCTACAATGAGCAGTTCTTC.

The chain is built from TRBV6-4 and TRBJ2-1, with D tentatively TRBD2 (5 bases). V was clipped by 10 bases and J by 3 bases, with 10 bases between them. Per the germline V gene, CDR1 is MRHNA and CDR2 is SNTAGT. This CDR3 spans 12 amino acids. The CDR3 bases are TGTGCCACCCGGGATAGCTACAATGAGCAGTTCTTC. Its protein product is CATRDSYNEQFF.

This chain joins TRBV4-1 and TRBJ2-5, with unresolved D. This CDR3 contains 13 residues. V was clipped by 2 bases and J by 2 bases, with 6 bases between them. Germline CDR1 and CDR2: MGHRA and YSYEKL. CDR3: CASSQLPQETQYF. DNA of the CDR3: TGCGCCAGCAGCCAATTACCTCAAGAGACCCAGTACTTC.

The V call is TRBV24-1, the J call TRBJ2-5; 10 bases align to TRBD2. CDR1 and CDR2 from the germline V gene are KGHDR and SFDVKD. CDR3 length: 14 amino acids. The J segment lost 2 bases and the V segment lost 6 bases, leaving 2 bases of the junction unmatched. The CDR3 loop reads CATSWTSGQETQYF. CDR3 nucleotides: TGTGCCACCAGTTGGACTAGCGGTCAAGAGACCCAGTACTTC.

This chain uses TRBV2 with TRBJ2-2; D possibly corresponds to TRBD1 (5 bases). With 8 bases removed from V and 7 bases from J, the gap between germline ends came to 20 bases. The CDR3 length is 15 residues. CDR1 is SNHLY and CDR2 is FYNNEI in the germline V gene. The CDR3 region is CASSRLQGQDGELFF. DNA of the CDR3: TGTGCCAGCTCTCGTTTGCAGGGTCAGGACGGGGAGCTGTTTTTT.

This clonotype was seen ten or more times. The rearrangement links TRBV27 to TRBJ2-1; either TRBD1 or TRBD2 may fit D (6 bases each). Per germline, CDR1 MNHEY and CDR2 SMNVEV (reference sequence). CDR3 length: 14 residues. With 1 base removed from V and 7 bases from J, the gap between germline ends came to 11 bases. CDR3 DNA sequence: TGTGCCAGCAGTTTATACAGGGAGGCGAATGAGCAGTTCTTC. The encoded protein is CASSLYREANEQFF.

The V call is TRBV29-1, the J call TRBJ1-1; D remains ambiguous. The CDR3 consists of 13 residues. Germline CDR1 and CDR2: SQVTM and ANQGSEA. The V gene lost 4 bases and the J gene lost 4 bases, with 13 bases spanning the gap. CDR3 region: CSVVLEVGTEAFF. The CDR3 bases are TGCAGCGTTGTATTAGAAGTGGGCACTGAAGCTTTCTTT.